This T cell receptor (beta chain) was sequenced in a study of blood T cell repertoires in COVID-19. About the research overall: The United States, Italy and Spain were the sources of the acute and convalescent COVID-19 samples.

Method: immunoSEQ multiplex PCR; TCRdb's copy keeps in-frame clones and lacks some. The sample holds about 150,000 clones, 85% to 90% seen once. CDR1 and CDR2 from the germline V gene are MDHEN and SYDVKM. The CDR3 runs 15 residues. With V trimmed by 3 bases and J by 3 bases, 4 bases remained unmatched. The sample consisted of peripheral blood. This sequence was found in a young man with COVID-19, enrolled during active disease. The chain carries TRBV28 and TRBJ2-7, with 11 positions matching TRBD1. The CDR3 sequence is CASSLAGTGGYEQYF. CDR3 in DNA: TGTGCCAGCAGTTTGGCCGGGACAGGGGGCTACGAGCAGTACTTC.